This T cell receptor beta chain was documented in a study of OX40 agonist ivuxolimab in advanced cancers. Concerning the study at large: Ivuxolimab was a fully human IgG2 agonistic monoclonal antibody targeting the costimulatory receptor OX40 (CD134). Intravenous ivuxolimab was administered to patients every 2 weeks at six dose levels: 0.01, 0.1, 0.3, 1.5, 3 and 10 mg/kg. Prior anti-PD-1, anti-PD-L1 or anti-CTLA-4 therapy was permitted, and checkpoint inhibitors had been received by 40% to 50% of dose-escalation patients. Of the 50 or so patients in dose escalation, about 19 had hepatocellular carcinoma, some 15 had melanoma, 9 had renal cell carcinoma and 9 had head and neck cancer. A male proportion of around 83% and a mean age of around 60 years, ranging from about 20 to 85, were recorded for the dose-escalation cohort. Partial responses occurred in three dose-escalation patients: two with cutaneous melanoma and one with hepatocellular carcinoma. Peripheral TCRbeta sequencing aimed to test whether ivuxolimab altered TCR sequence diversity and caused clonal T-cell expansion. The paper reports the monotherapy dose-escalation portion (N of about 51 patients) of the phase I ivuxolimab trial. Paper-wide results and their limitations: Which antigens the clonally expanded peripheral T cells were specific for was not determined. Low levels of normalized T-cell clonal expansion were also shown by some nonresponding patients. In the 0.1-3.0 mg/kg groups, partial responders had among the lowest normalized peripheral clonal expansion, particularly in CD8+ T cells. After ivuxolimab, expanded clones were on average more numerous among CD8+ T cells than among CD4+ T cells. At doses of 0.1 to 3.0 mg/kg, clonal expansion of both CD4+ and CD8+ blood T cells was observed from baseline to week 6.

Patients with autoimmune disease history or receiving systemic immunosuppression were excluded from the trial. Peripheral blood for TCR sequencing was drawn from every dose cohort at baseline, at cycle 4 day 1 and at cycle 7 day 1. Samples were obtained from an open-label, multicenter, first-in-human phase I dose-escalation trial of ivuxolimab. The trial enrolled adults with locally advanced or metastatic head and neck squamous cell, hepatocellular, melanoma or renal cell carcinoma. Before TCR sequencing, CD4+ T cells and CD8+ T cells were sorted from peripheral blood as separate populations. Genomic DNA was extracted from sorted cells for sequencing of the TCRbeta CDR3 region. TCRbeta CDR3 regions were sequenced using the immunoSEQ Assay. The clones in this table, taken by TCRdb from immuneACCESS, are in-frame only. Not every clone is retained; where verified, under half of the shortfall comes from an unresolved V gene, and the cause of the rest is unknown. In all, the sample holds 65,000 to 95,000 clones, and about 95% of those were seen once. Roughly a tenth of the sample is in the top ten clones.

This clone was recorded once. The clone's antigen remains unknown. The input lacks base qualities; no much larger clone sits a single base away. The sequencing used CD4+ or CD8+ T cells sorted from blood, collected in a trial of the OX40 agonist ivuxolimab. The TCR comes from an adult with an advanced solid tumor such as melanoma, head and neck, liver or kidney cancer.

In nucleotide form, the sequence is TGCAGCATCCCTGTAGGCACCCATGGCTACACCTTC. This yields the protein CSIPVGTHGYTF. The chain is encoded by TRBV29-1 joined to TRBJ1-2; the D gene cannot be resolved reliably. From the germline V gene, CDR1 is SQVTM and CDR2 is ANQGSEA. V is clipped by 8 bases and J by 6 bases, and the sequence between their germline boundaries is 16 bases long. CDR3 length: 12 amino acids, cysteine to phenylalanine. The kept DNA is CDR3 alone, 36 bases in frame from the first base.